The 9 T cell receptor beta chains below all came from one sample that was sequenced in a study of blood T cell repertoires in COVID-19. Only in-frame clones appear in the TCRdb table, and some are missing; sequencing was by immunoSEQ multiplex PCR. The sample carries roughly 100,000 clones, around 88% recorded once. The sample was peripheral blood. The source of these receptors is a human donor in a cohort sampled during active COVID-19.

This clone was counted a single time. The CDR3 reads CASSPVGQGNTEAFF. In DNA form, the CDR3 reads TGTGCCAGCTCACCGGTAGGGCAGGGGAACACTGAAGCTTTCTTT. The J gene is TRBJ1-1, the V gene TRBV18; D possibly corresponds to TRBD1 (5 bases). V dropped 3 bases and J dropped 1 base, with 12 bases sitting between them. Germline-derived CDR1 and CDR2 are KGHSH and LQKENI. This CDR3 comprises 15 residues.

The gene calls are TRBV4-3 and TRBJ2-7; 9 bases fit TRBD1. Trimming at V came to 3 bases and at J to 5 bases, leaving 2 bases not matched to a gene. CDR1 is LGHNA and CDR2 is YSLEER in the germline V gene. The CDR3 length is 13 residues. The CDR3 DNA follows: TGCGCCAGCAGCCACCGGACAGGGGACGAGCAGTACTTC. This gives the protein CASSHRTGDEQYF.

The chain links TRBV10-3 to TRBJ1-3, with 10 bases lining up with TRBD1. The CDR3 loop spans 14 amino acids. Unmatched junction bases numbered 5, after V lost 9 bases and J lost 3 bases. CDR1 is ENHRY and CDR2 is SYGVKD in the germline V gene. CDR3 region: CAMGQGLDGNTIYF. CDR3 in DNA: TGTGCCATGGGACAGGGGTTGGATGGAAACACCATATATTTT.

The chain employs TRBV10-3 and TRBJ2-7, with 7 positions matching TRBD1. Trimming cost V 9 bases and J 5 bases; bases outside gene matches: 7. Germline values: CDR1 ENHRY, CDR2 SYGVKD. The CDR3 is 12 amino acids. This CDR3 reads CAITLGTDEQYF. CDR3 sequence (DNA): TGTGCCATTACCCTCGGGACAGACGAGCAGTACTTC.

For the CDR3, the DNA is TGTGCCAGCAGCTTGAGTTTGGCCAGTAGCAATCAGCCCCAGCATTTT. Translated: CASSLSLASSNQPQHF. The J gene is TRBJ1-5, the V gene TRBV5-6; D unresolved. Germline V lookup: CDR1 SGHDT, CDR2 YYEEEE. Deletions cut 1 base from V and 0 bases from J, with 11 bases between. The CDR3 runs to 16 residues.

The chain has TRBV7-9 and TRBJ1-1; TRBD1 matches 8 bases. The germline V gene has CDR1 SEHNR and CDR2 FQNEAQ (reference sequence). V shed 5 bases and J 1 base; nucleotides not matched to a gene: 15. This CDR3 is built from 18 residues. Here the CDR3 reads CASSRPGTGPPSNTEAFF. CDR3 coding DNA: TGTGCCAGCAGCCGTCCCGGGACAGGACCCCCTTCGAACACTGAAGCTTTCTTT. Supplemented by reference TRBV7-9 and TRBJ1-1, the full variable domain reads DTGVSQNPRHKITKRGQNVTFRCDPISEHNRLYWYRQTLGQGPEFLTYFQNEAQLEKSRLLSDRFSAERPKGSFSTLEIQRTEQGDSAMYLCASSRPGTGPPSNTEAFFGQGTRLTVV.

The chain couples TRBV19 to TRBJ2-3; TRBD2 aligns across 14 bases. The length of the CDR3 is 16 residues. Unmatched junction bases numbered 8, after V lost 9 bases and J lost 3 bases. Germline V CDR1 and CDR2: LNHDA, SQIVND (reference sequence). The CDR3 region has the DNA TGTGCCAGCTCCCGACTAGCGGGAGGGAGGACAGATACGCAGTATTTT. Protein product: CASSRLAGGRTDTQYF.

This chain joins TRBV5-6 and TRBJ2-7; 7 nucleotides align to TRBD2. The J segment lost 6 bases and the V segment lost 1 base, leaving 7 bases of the junction unmatched. This CDR3 comprises 14 residues. The germline V gene has CDR1 SGHDT and CDR2 YYEEEE. CDR3: CASSLSGRAREQYF. The DNA of the CDR3 is TGTGCCAGCAGCTTGTCAGGGAGGGCACGCGAGCAGTACTTC. The full variable domain, completed using reference TRBV5-6 and TRBJ2-7, is DAGVTQSPTHLIKTRGQQVTLRCSPKSGHDTVSWYQQALGQGPQFIFQYYEEEERQRGNFPDRFSGHQFPNYSSELNVNALLLGDSALYLCASSLSGRAREQYFGPGTRLTVT.

The V call is TRBV9, the J call TRBJ2-5; D unclear. The CDR3 is 13 amino acids. V lost 0 bases and J 4 bases, leaving 7 bases between the germline ends. Germline CDR1 reads SGDLS; CDR2 reads YYNGEE. The CDR3 reads CASSVGNGETQYF. The DNA for the CDR3 is TGTGCCAGCAGCGTAGGCAACGGAGAGACCCAGTACTTC.